The 2 T cell receptor beta chains presented below share a single source sample, sequenced in a study of identifying expanded T cells in peripheral blood. Assay: immunoSEQ multiplex PCR; the TCRdb copy retains only in-frame clones and omits some. The sample records tens of thousands of clones, roughly 84% being singletons. Sequenced material: blood. Receptors originate from a person aged 18 to 70 in good health.

J is TRBJ2-7 and V is TRBV27; maybe TRBD2 (7 bases). V gave up 2 bases and J gave up 0 bases, with 8 bases separating them. CDR1 and CDR2 (germline): MNHEY, SMNVEV (reference sequence). The CDR3 totals 14 residues. CDR3 amino acids: CASSLRGGSYEQYF. The CDR3 DNA is TGTGCCAGCAGTTTAAGGGGGGGCTCCTACGAGCAGTACTTC.

The count of this clone is one. The rearrangement links TRBV23-1 to TRBJ2-7; D uncertain. TRBV23-1 is reported as an ORF; its role is uncertain. The V gene lost 4 bases and the J gene lost 2 bases, with 15 bases spanning the gap. This CDR3 region has 15 residues. The CDR3 loop reads CASSLECFSPYEQYF. CDR3 nucleotides: TGCGCCAGCAGTCTGGAGTGTTTTTCGCCCTACGAGCAGTACTTC.